This T cell receptor beta chain was recovered during a study of T cells and Merkel cell carcinoma outcomes. This clone was observed a few times. Its antigen is undetermined. V gave up 1 base and J gave up 2 bases; unmatched junction bases: 4. Germline V CDR1 and CDR2: LGHNA, YNFKEQ. The length of the CDR3 is 18 residues. This table comes from immunoSEQ multiplex PCR, and its TCRdb copy is limited to in-frame clones, with some not included. The sample comprises 5,000 to 6,500 clones, 60% to 85% of which are singletons, and about 6% rests with the top ten. Study conclusions and caveats: Repertoire plus T-cell density reportedly predicted Merkel cell carcinoma outcomes.

The sequence came from a human donor with Merkel cell carcinoma. The sample was tumor tissue from Merkel cell carcinoma. This chain joins TRBV4-2 and TRBJ2-1; 14 nucleotides line up with TRBD2. The CDR3 DNA reads as TGTGCCAGCAGCCAAGGACTAGCGGGAGGGCCCGCCTACAATGAGCAGTTCTTC. This sequence encodes CASSQGLAGGPAYNEQFF.